This record looks at one TCR beta chain sequence and its context. The CDR3 has 15 amino acids. The repertoire was sequenced with immunoSEQ multiplex PCR; TCRdb's copy has only in-frame clones and lacks some. The table lists over 150,000 clones, around 93% of them singletons. The sample is drawn from a study of T cell responses to AZD1222 COVID-19 vaccine. The J gene is TRBJ1-2, the V gene TRBV21-1; the table's D call TRBD1 went unverified against the DNA. TRBV21-1 is termed a pseudogene. The sequences come from peripheral blood, collected 28 days after the second AZD1222 dose. The clonotype was recovered from an adult who received the AZD1222 COVID-19 vaccine. CDR3 residues: CASSNDPGQGYGYTF. The CDR3 nucleotides are TGTGCCAGCAGCAATGATCCAGGGCAAGGATATGGCTACACCTTC.